Below are 30 T cell receptor beta chains sequenced from a single sample in a study of glioma-infiltrating T cells. Amplification of TCR alpha and beta CDR3 regions from RNA used iRepertoire nested multiplex PCR. TCRdb fed the multiplex PCR reads into MiXCR, producing one record per CDR3 protein. Here the sample spans about 210,000 distinct CDR3 sequences, approximately 30% being singletons. Sequencing was performed on glioma tissue, nonneoplastic brain tissue, or PBMCs (not recorded which). These receptor sequences come from a human donor with low-grade glioma or glioblastoma, undergoing nonglioma brain surgery, or in good health (not recorded which).

In regard to this clonotype: This clone may be a read error of a much larger clone one base away. The chain has TRBV7-2 and TRBJ2-2; 12 bases align to TRBD2. J was trimmed by 10 bases and V by 3 bases; bases with no gene match: 9. The CDR3 sequence is 16 residues long. Germline CDR1 reads SGHTA; CDR2 reads FQGNSA. The CDR3 reads CASSFRLAGVSAELFF. Written as DNA, the CDR3 is TGTGCCAGCAGCTTTCGACTAGCGGGAGTTTCCGCGGAGCTGTTTTTT.

J is TRBJ2-5 and V is TRBV7-9; D is perhaps TRBD2 (6 bases). V lost 1 base to trimming and J lost 2 bases, with 11 bases between them. CDR1 and CDR2 (germline): SEHNR, FQNEAQ (reference sequence). The CDR3 contains 15 residues. The DNA of the CDR3 is TGTGCCAGCAGCTTAGTCCGGACTATGCAAGAGACCCAGTACTTC. This encodes CASSLVRTMQETQYF.

This clonotype was detected ten times or more. The rearrangement links TRBV20-1 to TRBJ2-3, with 9 bases fitting TRBD1. The CDR3 length is 14 residues. The junction had 6 bases not matched to a gene; V was cut back by 2 bases and J by 6 bases. Germline CDR1 is DFQATT and CDR2 is SNEGSKA (reference sequence). The CDR3 spells CSARIGTGMDTQYF. In DNA form, the CDR3 reads TGCAGTGCTAGAATTGGGACAGGGATGGATACGCAGTATTTT.

This clonotype was seen repeatedly, ten times or more. This sequence joins TRBV12-3 or TRBV12-4 and TRBJ2-7, with 7 bases fitting TRBD2. V lost 3 bases to trimming and J lost 3 bases; unmatched junction nucleotides: 5. CDR3 length: 14 residues. The CDR3 sequence is CASSFEGLLYEQYF. As DNA, the CDR3 is TGTGCCAGCAGTTTTGAGGGACTACTCTACGAGCAGTACTTC.

This clonotype was counted at least ten times. The chain has TRBV27 and TRBJ2-7; the match to TRBD1 covers 9 bases. The CDR3 totals 15 residues. The V gene's germline CDR1 is MNHEY and CDR2 SMNVEV (reference sequence). V was clipped by 2 bases and J by 0 bases; unmatched bases: 2. The CDR3 spells CASSLRTGASYEQYF. In DNA, the CDR3 is TGTGCCAGCAGTTTACGGACAGGGGCCTCCTACGAGCAGTACTTC.

Of note for this clonotype: A clone one base away is much larger, so this may be a read error. V usage is TRBV5-4 and J usage is TRBJ2-1; TRBD2 matches 13 bases. Germline lookup yields CDR1 SGHNT and CDR2 YYREEE (reference sequence). This CDR3 has 15 residues. V gave up 3 bases and J gave up 10 bases; unmatched junction bases: 7. CDR3 protein: CASSSWTSGSYEQFF. CDR3 bases: TGTGCCAGCAGCTCCTGGACTAGCGGGAGCTACGAGCAGTTCTTC.

Concerning this clonotype: At one of its ends the junction is not consistent with the germline gene, which may arise from a read error. The rearrangement uses TRBV14 and TRBJ2-1; perhaps TRBD2 as D (6 bases). The CDR3 has 16 residues. CDR1 and CDR2 (germline): SGHDN, FVKESK. CDR3 protein: CASTQESWRDRNEQFF. In DNA form, the CDR3 reads TGTGCCAGCACCCAAGAGAGCTGGAGGGATCGGAATGAGCAGTTCTTC.

Worth noting for this clonotype: This may be a read error, as it is one base from a much larger clone. The V gene is TRBV14, the J gene TRBJ2-3; D perhaps matches TRBD1 (5 bases). The CDR3 length is 14 residues. Germline CDR1 reads SGHDN; CDR2 reads FVKESK. V lost 6 bases and J 5 bases, leaving 15 bases between the germline ends. The CDR3 DNA reads as TGTGCCAGCAGACTAAAGGAAGGGGAAGATACGCAGTATTTT. Its translation is CASRLKEGEDTQYF.

This clonotype appeared once. Mismatch with germline at one junction end may stem from a read error. The chain links TRBV6-2 or TRBV6-3 to TRBJ1-2, with D unclear. Per germline, CDR1 MNHEY and CDR2 SVGEGT. This CDR3 comprises 16 residues. The CDR3 DNA reads as TGTGCCAGCAGTCAAGGGTTGGGGTCCGCGGCGTATGGCTACGCCTTC. This sequence encodes CASSQGLGSAAYGYAF.

The chain recombines TRBV5-1 with TRBJ2-7, with 9 bases matching TRBD2. The CDR3 has 16 residues. The V segment lost 5 bases and the J segment 2 bases; nucleotides outside the gene matches: 11. Germline V lookup: CDR1 SGHRS, CDR2 YFSETQ. In nucleotides, the CDR3 is TGCGCCAGCAGGGGGGGACTAGCCCCATTAACCTACGAGCAGTACTTC. This sequence encodes CASRGGLAPLTYEQYF.

This clonotype appeared once. The junction and the germline gene differ at one end; a read error may be behind it. This chain connects TRBV12-3 or TRBV12-4 to TRBJ2-5; D is unresolved. The CDR3 contains 13 residues. CDR3 nucleotide sequence: TGTGCCAGCAGTTTTTTCGCCCAAGAGATCCAGTACTTC. Protein product: CASSFFAQEIQYF.

This chain connects TRBV9 to TRBJ1-2, with TRBD1 identical over 10 bases. CDR3 length: 13 amino acids. V shed 0 bases and J 11 bases; nucleotides not matched to a gene: 4. In germline, CDR1 is SGDLS, CDR2 YYNGEE. CDR3 sequence reads: CASSVETGGAYTF. The CDR3 coding sequence is TGTGCCAGCAGCGTAGAGACAGGGGGCGCTTACACCTTC.

The table lists this clonotype with many counts. The gene calls are TRBV29-1 and TRBJ1-2; D not resolved. This CDR3 region has 11 residues. Germline assignment: CDR1 SQVTM and CDR2 ANQGSEA. Trimming removed 2 bases at V and 1 base at J, with 2 bases between. This chain's CDR3 is CSVEYNYGYTF. In DNA form, the CDR3 reads TGCAGCGTTGAATATAACTATGGCTACACCTTC. The variable domain in full, with the rest retrieved from reference TRBV29-1 and TRBJ1-2, is SAVISQKPSRDICQRGTSLTIQCQVDSQVTMMFWYRQQPGQSLTLIATANQGSEATYESGFVIDKFPISRPNLTFSTLTVSNMSPEDSSIYLCSVEYNYGYTFGSGTRLTVV.

Details on this clonotype: Possible read error: a much larger clone is one base away. V usage is TRBV3-1 and J usage is TRBJ1-2; weak D call: TRBD1 (5 bases). The CDR3 consists of 14 residues. Germline loops: CDR1 LGHDT, CDR2 YNNKEL (reference sequence). The CDR3 loop is CASSPGTEIYGDTF. CDR3 nucleotides: TGTGCCAGCAGCCCGGGGACGGAAATCTATGGCGACACCTTC.

This clonotype came up many times. This chain joins TRBV19 and TRBJ2-7; D uncertain. Germline loops: CDR1 LNHDA, CDR2 SQIVND (reference sequence). Trimming left V 4 bases short and J 5 bases short, with 9 bases between. The CDR3 runs 12 residues. The CDR3 protein is CASSTGTHEQYF. The DNA for the CDR3 is TGTGCCAGTAGTACGGGTACGCACGAGCAGTACTTC.

The chain links TRBV5-1 to TRBJ2-7, with 14 nucleotides matching TRBD2. Germline CDR1 and CDR2: SGHRS and YFSETQ. J gave up 7 bases and V 6 bases, and 18 bases lay outside the gene matches. This CDR3 region has 18 residues. This chain's CDR3 is CASNKDRLAGGPGNEQYF. CDR3 sequence (DNA): TGCGCCAGCAATAAAGACCGACTAGCGGGAGGGCCGGGGAATGAGCAGTACTTC.

The CDR3 reads CASRLPYTSGDTDTQYF. The CDR3 DNA follows: TGTGCCAGCAGACTCCCTTATACTAGCGGAGACACAGATACGCAGTATTTT. This sequence joins TRBV7-9 and TRBJ2-3; 8 bases match TRBD2. From germline, CDR1 is SEHNR and CDR2 FQNEAQ (reference sequence). Losses at the gene ends were 6 bases for V and 2 bases for J; bases not matched to a gene: 13. The CDR3 is made up of 17 amino acids.

This clonotype was recorded once. A much larger clone lies a single base off, so this may be a read error. The chain combines TRBV12-3 or TRBV12-4 with TRBJ1-1; D remains unclear. The CDR3 covers 12 residues. CDR3: CAGSFAGTEAFF. The CDR3 DNA reads as TGTGCCGGCAGTTTTGCGGGCACTGAAGCTTTCTTT.

This clonotype has ten or more counts. Relative to the germline gene, one junction end is altered; a read error may explain this. The chain recombines TRBV7-6 with TRBJ2-1; no definite D call. The length of the CDR3 is 13 residues. Germline CDR1 reads SGHVS; CDR2 reads FNYEAQ. CDR3 in amino acids: CASSLRVYSEQFF. The CDR3 DNA reads as TGTGCCAGCAGCTTACGCGTGTACAGTGAGCAGTTCTTC. The full variable domain, its missing parts supplied by reference TRBV7-6 and TRBJ2-1, is GAGVSQSPRYKVTKRGQDVALRCDPISGHVSLYWYRQALGQGPEFLTYFNYEAQQDKSGLPNDRFSAERPEGSISTLTIQRTEQRDSAMYRCASSLRVYSEQFFGPGTRLTVL.

Comment on this clonotype: A single base separates this from a much larger clone, so it may be a read error. The CDR3 carries no conserved terminal phenylalanine or tryptophan, so it likely arises from a read error. The chain employs TRBV7-2 and TRBJ2-7, with TRBD2 identical over 8 bases. Trimming removed 7 bases from V and 7 bases from J; junction bases left unmatched: 15. Germline V lookup: CDR1 SGHTA, CDR2 FQGNSA. CDR3 length: 15 residues. DNA for the CDR3: TGTGCCAGCACCCTGGCCGGGACTAGGCCCTTGGAGCAGTACCTC. This sequence encodes CASTLAGTRPLEQYL.

This clonotype was recorded at least ten times. The rearrangement links TRBV18 to TRBJ2-7, with D possibly matching TRBD2 (6 bases). Germline V CDR1 and CDR2: KGHSH, LQKENI. Trimming shortened V by 3 bases and J by 6 bases, and 15 bases separated the two germline ends. The CDR3 covers 14 residues. Written as DNA, the CDR3 is TGTGCCAGCTCACCTACCTCGGGGGTTCCCGAGCAGTACTTC. Amino acids: CASSPTSGVPEQYF.

About this clonotype itself: It may be a read error: a sequence one base away is much more abundant. The chain uses TRBV7-2 and TRBJ2-1, with TRBD2 matching over 10 bases. The J segment lost 0 bases and the V segment lost 5 bases, leaving 13 bases of the junction unmatched. CDR3 length: 19 amino acids. The germline CDR1 and CDR2 sequences are SGHTA and FQGNSA. As DNA, the CDR3 is TGTGCCAGCAGCAACCCGGTATTAGCGGGAGGTAACTCCTACAATGAGCAGTTCTTC. Translated, it gives CASSNPVLAGGNSYNEQFF.

This clonotype was seen repeatedly, ten times or more. This chain uses TRBV4-3 with TRBJ2-1, with D possibly being TRBD2 (5 bases). CDR1 and CDR2 from the germline V gene are LGHNA and YSLEER. This CDR3 region has 16 residues. Trimming removed 2 bases at V and 7 bases at J, with 18 bases between. This CDR3 is CASSQYHREGRNEQFF. CDR3 in DNA: TGCGCCAGCAGCCAATACCATCGGGAAGGGCGGAATGAGCAGTTCTTC.

As for this clonotype: A read error may be the cause here, since a much bigger clone is one base away. This chain joins TRBV7-2 and TRBJ2-7; possible D gene TRBD2, 5 bases. CDR1 and CDR2 (germline): SGHTA, FQGNSA. The length of the CDR3 is 16 residues. Trimming stripped 1 base from V and 0 bases from J, with 13 bases between. CDR3 protein: CASSLGRASGSYEQYF. DNA for the CDR3: TGTGCCAGCAGCTTAGGGCGGGCCTCAGGCTCCTACGAGCAGTACTTC.

This clonotype was observed at least ten times. This chain uses TRBV28 with TRBJ2-7; 7 nucleotides align to TRBD1. The V and J ends lost 4 bases and 2 bases, in that order; junction bases with no gene match: 5. CDR1 is MDHEN, CDR2 SYDVKM, per germline. There are 14 residues in the CDR3. The CDR3 coding sequence is TGTGCCAGCAGTTCCTCCGGGACAGCCTACGAGCAGTACTTC. This encodes CASSSSGTAYEQYF. Full variable domain (missing parts from reference TRBV28 and TRBJ2-7): DVKVTQSSRYLVKRTGEKVFLECVQDMDHENMFWYRQDPGLGLRLIYFSYDVKMKEKGDIPEGYSVSREKKERFSLILESASTNQTSMYLCASSSSGTAYEQYFGPGTRLTVT.

This clonotype was seen ten or more times. Relative to the germline gene, one junction end is altered; a read error may explain this. The rearrangement joins TRBV7-9 to TRBJ2-1; TRBD2 matches 9 bases. The CDR3 runs 19 residues. Germline lookup yields CDR1 SEHNR and CDR2 FQNEAQ (reference sequence). This chain's CDR3 is CASSLAAVAGATSYNEQFF. The DNA of the CDR3 is TGTGCCAGCAGTTTAGCCGCTGTAGCGGGAGCGACCTCCTACAATGAGCAGTTCTTC.

The V gene is TRBV12-3 or TRBV12-4, the J gene TRBJ2-1, with D maybe TRBD2 (5 bases). With 3 bases removed from V and 9 bases from J, the gap between germline ends came to 18 bases. CDR3 length: 15 residues. The CDR3 region has the DNA TGTGCCAGCAGTTTCCTCCCGGGAAGTTACGGTGAGCAGTTCTTC. Translated, it gives CASSFLPGSYGEQFF.

The genes are TRBV29-1 and TRBJ1-1; weak D call: TRBD1 (5 bases). Trimming removed 6 bases at V and 5 bases at J, with 13 bases between. Germline V gene data show CDR1 as SQVTM and CDR2 as ANQGSEA. The CDR3 covers 12 residues. The CDR3 region is CSVEMGGTEAFF. CDR3 bases: TGCAGCGTGGAGATGGGGGGAACTGAAGCTTTCTTT.

About this clonotype itself: A read error may produce the germline difference seen at one junction end. V and J are TRBV24-1 and TRBJ2-1, with D possibly TRBD1 on 7 matching bases. The germline V gene encodes CDR1 KGHDR and CDR2 SFDVKD. The CDR3 sequence is 16 residues long. CDR3 in amino acids: CATSDGLRTGDNEKFF. The CDR3 bases are TGTGCCACCAGTGATGGACTACGCACAGGGGACAATGAGAAGTTCTTC.

A remark on this clonotype: The missing conserved phenylalanine or tryptophan at the end of this CDR3 makes a read error likely. The V gene is TRBV6-4, the J gene TRBJ1-1; D perhaps matches TRBD1 (6 bases). This CDR3 comprises 13 residues. V lost 5 bases to trimming and J lost 2 bases, with 9 bases between them. CDR1 and CDR2 from the germline V gene are MRHNA and SNTAGT. The CDR3 coding sequence is TGTGCCAGCAGTCGACAGGCAAACACTGAAGCTTTCATT. It codes for CASSRQANTEAFI.